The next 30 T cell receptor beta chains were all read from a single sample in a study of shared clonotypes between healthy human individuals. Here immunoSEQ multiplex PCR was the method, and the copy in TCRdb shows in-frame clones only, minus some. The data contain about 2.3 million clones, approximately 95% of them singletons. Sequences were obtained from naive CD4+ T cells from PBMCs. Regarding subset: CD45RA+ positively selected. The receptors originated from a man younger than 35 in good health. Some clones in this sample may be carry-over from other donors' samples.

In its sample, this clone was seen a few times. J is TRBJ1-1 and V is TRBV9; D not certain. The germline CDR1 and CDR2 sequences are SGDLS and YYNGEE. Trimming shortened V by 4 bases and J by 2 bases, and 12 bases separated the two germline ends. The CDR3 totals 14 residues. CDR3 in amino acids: CASSLITSNTEAFF. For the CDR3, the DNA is TGTGCCAGCAGCCTTATTACTTCAAACACTGAAGCTTTCTTT. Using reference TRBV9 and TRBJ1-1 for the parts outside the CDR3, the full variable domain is DSGVTQTPKHLITATGQRVTLRCSPRSGDLSVYWYQQSLDQGLQFLIQYYNGEERAKGNILERFSAQQFPDLHSELNLSSLELGDSALYFCASSLITSNTEAFFGQGTRLTVV.

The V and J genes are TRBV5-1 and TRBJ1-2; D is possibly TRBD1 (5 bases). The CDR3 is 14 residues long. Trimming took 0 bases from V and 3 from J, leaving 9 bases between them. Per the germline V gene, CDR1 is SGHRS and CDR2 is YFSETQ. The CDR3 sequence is CASSLGQNDYGYTF. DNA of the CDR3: TGCGCCAGCAGCTTGGGACAGAACGACTATGGCTACACCTTC.

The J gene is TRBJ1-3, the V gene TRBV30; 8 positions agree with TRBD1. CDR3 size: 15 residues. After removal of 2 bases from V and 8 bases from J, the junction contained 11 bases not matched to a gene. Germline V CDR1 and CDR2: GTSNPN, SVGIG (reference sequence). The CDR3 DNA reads TGTGCCTGGAGTTTACAGGGGGAAACGAAATACACCATATATTTT. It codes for CAWSLQGETKYTIYF.

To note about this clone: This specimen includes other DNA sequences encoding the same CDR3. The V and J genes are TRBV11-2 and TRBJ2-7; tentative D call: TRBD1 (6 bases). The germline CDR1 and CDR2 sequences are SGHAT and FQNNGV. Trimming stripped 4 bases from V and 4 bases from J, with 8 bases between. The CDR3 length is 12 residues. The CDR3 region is CASSSQGYEQYF. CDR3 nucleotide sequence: TGTGCCAGCAGCTCGCAGGGGTACGAGCAGTACTTC. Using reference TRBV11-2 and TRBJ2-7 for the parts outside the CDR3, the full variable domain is EAGVAQSPRYKIIEKRQSVAFWCNPISGHATLYWYQQILGQGPKLLIQFQNNGVVDDSQLPKDRFSAERLKGVDSTLKIQPAKLEDSAVYLCASSSQGYEQYFGPGTRLTVT.

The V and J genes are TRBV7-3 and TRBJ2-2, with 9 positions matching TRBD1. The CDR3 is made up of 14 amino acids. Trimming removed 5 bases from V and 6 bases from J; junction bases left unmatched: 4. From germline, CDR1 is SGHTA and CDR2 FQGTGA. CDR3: CASSERTGAGELFF. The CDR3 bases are TGTGCCAGCAGCGAACGGACAGGGGCCGGGGAGCTGTTTTTT.

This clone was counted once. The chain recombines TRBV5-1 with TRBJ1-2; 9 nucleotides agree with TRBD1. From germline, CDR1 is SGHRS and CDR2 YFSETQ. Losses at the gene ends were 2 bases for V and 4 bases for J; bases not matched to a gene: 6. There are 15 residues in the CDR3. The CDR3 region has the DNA TGCGCCAGCAGCTTAAGACAGGGGGGAGTCTATGGCTACACCTTC. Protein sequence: CASSLRQGGVYGYTF.

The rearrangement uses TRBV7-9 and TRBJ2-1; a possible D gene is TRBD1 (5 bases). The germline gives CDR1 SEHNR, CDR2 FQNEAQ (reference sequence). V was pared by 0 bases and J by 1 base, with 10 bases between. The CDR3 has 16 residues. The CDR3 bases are TGTGCCAGCAGCTTAGCGCGACCAGGGTCCTACAATGAGCAGTTCTTC. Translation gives CASSLARPGSYNEQFF.

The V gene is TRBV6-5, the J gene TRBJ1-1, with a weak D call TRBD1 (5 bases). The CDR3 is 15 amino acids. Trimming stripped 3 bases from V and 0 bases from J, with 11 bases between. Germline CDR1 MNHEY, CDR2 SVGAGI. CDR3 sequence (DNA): TGTGCCAGCAGTTATGGGGGATTGATGAACACTGAAGCTTTCTTT. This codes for CASSYGGLMNTEAFF.

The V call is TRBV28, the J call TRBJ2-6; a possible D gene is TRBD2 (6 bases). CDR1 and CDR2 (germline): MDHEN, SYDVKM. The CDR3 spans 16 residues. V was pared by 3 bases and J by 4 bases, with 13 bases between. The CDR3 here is CASSFLSGDGANVLTF. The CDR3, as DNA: TGTGCCAGCAGTTTTCTCTCGGGGGACGGGGCCAACGTCCTGACTTTC.

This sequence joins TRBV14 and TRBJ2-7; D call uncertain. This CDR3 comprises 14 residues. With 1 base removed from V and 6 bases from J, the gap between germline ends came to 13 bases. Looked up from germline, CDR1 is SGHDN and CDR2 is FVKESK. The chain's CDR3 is CASSQGVSTREQYF. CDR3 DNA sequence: TGTGCCAGCAGCCAAGGGGTATCTACGCGCGAGCAGTACTTC.

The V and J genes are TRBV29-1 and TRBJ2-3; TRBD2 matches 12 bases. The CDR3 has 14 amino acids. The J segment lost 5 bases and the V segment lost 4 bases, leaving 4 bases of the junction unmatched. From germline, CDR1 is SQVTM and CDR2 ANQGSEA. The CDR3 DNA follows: TGCAGCGTTGCCGCTAGCGGGAGGGGAGATACGCAGTATTTT. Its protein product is CSVAASGRGDTQYF.

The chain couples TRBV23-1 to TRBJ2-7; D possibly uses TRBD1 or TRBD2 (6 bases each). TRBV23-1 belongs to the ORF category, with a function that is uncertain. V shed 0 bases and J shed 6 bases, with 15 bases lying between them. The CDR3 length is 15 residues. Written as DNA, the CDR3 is TGCGCCAGCAGTCAATCAGGGGGGCCACTACGCGAGCAGTACTTC. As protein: CASSQSGGPLREQYF.

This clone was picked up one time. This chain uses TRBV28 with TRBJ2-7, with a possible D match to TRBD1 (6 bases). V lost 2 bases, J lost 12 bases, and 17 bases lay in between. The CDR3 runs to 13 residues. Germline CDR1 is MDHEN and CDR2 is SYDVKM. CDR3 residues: CASSLLSTGFLYF. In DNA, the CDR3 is TGTGCCAGCAGTTTACTCTCCACAGGGTTCTTGTACTTC.

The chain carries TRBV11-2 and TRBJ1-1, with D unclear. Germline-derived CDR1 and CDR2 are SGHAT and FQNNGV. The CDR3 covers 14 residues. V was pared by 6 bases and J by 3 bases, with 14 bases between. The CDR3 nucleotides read TGTGCCAGCAGTCATAGTGTGGAGTACACTGAAGCTTTCTTT. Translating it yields CASSHSVEYTEAFF.

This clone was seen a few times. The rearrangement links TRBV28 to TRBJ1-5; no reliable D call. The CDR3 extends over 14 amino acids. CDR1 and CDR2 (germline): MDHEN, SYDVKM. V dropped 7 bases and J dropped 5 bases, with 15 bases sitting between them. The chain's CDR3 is CASTTFYGDQPQHF. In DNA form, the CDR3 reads TGTGCCAGCACGACATTTTACGGCGATCAGCCCCAGCATTTT.

The DNA for the CDR3 is TGCGCCAGCAGCCCGGGACAGAACCCTAATCAGCCCCAGCATTTT. It yields the protein CASSPGQNPNQPQHF. The rearrangement uses TRBV5-1 and TRBJ1-5; 7 bases fit TRBD1. The CDR3 has 15 amino acids. Unmatched junction bases numbered 8, after V lost 4 bases and J lost 4 bases. Germline V gives CDR1 SGHRS, CDR2 YFSETQ.

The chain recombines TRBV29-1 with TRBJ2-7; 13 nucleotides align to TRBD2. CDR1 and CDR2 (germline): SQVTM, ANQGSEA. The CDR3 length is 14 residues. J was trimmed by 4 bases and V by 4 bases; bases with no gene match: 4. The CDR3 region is CSVALLAGGYEQYF. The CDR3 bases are TGCAGCGTTGCCCTACTAGCGGGAGGGTACGAGCAGTACTTC.

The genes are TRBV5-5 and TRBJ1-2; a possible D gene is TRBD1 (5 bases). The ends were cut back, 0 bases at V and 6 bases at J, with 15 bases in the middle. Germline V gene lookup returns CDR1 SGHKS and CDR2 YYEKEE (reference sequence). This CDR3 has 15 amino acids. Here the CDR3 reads CASSLAQGKDDGYTF. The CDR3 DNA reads TGTGCCAGCAGCTTGGCCCAGGGTAAGGATGATGGCTACACCTTC.

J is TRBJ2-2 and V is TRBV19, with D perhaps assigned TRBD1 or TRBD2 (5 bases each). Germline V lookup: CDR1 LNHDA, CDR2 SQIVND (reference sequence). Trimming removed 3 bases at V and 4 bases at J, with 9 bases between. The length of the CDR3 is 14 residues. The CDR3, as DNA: TGTGCCAGTAGTATTGGGGGTCCCACCGGGGAGCTGTTTTTT. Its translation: CASSIGGPTGELFF. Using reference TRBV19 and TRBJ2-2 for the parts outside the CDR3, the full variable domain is DGGITQSPKYLFRKEGQNVTLSCEQNLNHDAMYWYRQDPGQGLRLIYYSQIVNDFQKGDIAEGYSVSREKKESFPLTVTSAQKNPTAFYLCASSIGGPTGELFFGEGSRLTVL.

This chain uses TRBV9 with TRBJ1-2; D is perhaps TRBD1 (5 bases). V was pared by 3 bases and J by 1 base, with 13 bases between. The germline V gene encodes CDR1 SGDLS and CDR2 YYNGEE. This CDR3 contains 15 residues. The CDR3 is CASSASGGGNYGYTF. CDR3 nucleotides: TGTGCCAGCAGCGCCAGCGGGGGGGGTAACTATGGCTACACCTTC.

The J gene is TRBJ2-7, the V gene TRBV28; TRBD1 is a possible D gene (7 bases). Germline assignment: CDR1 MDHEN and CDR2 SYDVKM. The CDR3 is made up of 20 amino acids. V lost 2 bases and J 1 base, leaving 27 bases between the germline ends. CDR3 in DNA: TGTGCCAGCAGTTTAGGAACCCCGGGACAGCGAGGTCGGGGGTCCTACGAGCAGTACTTC. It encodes CASSLGTPGQRGRGSYEQYF.

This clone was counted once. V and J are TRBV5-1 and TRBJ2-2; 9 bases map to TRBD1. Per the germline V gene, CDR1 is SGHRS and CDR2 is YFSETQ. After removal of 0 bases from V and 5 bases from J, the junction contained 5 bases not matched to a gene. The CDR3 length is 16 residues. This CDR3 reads CASSLVATGGTGELFF. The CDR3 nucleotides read TGCGCCAGCAGCTTGGTGGCGACAGGGGGAACCGGGGAGCTGTTTTTT.

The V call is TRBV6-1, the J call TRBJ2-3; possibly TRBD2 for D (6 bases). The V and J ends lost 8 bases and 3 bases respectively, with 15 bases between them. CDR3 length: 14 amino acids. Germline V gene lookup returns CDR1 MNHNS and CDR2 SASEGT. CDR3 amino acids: CASRDSLGTDTQYF. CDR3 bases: TGTGCCAGCCGGGACTCCTTAGGGACAGATACGCAGTATTTT.

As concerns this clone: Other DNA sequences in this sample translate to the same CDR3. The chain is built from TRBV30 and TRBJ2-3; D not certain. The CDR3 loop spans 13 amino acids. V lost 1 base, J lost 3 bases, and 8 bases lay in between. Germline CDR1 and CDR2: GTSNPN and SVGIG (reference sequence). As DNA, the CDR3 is TGTGCCTGGAGTGGGGGTGGGACAGATACGCAGTATTTT. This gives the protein CAWSGGGTDTQYF.

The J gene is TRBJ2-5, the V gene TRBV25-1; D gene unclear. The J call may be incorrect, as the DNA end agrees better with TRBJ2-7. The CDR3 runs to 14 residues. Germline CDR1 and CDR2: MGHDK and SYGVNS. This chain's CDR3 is CASSPPFGAYEQYF. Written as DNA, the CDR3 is TGTGCCAGCAGTCCACCCTTTGGGGCCTACGAGCAGTACTTC.

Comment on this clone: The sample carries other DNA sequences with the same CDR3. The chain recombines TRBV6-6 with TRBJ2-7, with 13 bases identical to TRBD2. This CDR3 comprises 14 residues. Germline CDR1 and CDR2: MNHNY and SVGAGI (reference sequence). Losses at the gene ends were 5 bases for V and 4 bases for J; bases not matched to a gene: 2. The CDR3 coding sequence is TGTGCCAGCAGTAGACTAGCGGGAGGATACGAGCAGTACTTC. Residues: CASSRLAGGYEQYF.

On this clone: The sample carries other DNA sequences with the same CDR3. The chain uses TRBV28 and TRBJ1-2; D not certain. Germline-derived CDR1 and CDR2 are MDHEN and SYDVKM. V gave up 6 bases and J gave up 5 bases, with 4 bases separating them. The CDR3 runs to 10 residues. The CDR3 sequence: CASRAYGYTF. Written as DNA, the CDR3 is TGTGCCAGCAGGGCGTATGGCTACACCTTC.

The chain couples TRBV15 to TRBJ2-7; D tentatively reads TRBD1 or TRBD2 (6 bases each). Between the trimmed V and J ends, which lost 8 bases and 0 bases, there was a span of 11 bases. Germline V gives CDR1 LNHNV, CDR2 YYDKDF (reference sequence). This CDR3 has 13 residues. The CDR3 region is CATGRGVSYEQYF. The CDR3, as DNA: TGTGCCACCGGAAGGGGGGTCTCCTACGAGCAGTACTTC.

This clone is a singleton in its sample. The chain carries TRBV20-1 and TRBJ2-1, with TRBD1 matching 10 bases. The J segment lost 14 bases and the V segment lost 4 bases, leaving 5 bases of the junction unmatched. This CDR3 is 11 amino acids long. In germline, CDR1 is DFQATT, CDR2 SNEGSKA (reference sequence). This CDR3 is CSATRDRGEFF. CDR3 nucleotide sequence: TGCAGTGCTACCCGGGACAGGGGCGAGTTCTTC.

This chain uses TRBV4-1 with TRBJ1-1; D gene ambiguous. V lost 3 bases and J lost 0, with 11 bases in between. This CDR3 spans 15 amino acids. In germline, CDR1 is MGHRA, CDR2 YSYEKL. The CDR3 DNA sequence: TGCGCCAGCAGCCACCTGGAGGGATTGAACACTGAAGCTTTCTTT. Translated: CASSHLEGLNTEAFF.